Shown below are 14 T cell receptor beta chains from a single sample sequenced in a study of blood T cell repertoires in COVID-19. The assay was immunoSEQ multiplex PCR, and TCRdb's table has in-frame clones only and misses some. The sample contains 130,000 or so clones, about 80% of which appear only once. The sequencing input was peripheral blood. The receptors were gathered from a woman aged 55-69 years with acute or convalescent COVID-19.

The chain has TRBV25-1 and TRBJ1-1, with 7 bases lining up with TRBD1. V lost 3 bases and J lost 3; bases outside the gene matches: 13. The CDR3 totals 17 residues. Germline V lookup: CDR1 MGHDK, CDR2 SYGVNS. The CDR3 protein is CASSDRPGTEEHTEAFF. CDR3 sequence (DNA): TGTGCCAGCAGTGACCGCCCCGGGACAGAGGAGCACACTGAAGCTTTCTTT.

The CDR3 loop is CASSPSTGIAYGYTF. In DNA, the CDR3 is TGTGCCAGCTCACCTTCAACCGGGATAGCCTATGGCTACACCTTC. The V and J genes are TRBV18 and TRBJ1-2; D uncertain. Trimming shortened V by 3 bases and J by 4 bases, and 15 bases separated the two germline ends. CDR1 and CDR2 (germline): KGHSH, LQKENI. CDR3 size: 15 residues.

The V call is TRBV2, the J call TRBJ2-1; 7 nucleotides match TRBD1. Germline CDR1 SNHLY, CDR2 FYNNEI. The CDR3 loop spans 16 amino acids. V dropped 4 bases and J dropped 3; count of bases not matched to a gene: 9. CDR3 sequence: CASSGPPGTVYNEQFF. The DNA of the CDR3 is TGTGCCAGCAGTGGTCCCCCCGGGACAGTCTACAATGAGCAGTTCTTC. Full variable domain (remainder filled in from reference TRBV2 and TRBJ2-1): EPEVTQTPSHQVTQMGQEVILRCVPISNHLYFYWYRQILGQKVEFLVSFYNNEISEKSEIFDDQFSVERPDGSNFTLKIRSTKLEDSAMYFCASSGPPGTVYNEQFFGPGTRLTVL.

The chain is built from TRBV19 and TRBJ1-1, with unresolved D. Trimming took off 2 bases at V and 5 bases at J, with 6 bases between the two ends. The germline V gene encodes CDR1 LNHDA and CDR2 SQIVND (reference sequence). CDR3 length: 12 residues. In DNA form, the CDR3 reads TGTGCCAGTAGTATACAGGCAACTGAAGCTTTCTTT. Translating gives CASSIQATEAFF.

The CDR3 loop is CASRPQEYYGYTF. CDR3 bases: TGTGCCAGCAGGCCACAGGAATACTATGGCTACACCTTC. This chain connects TRBV6-5 to TRBJ1-2, with D possibly matching TRBD1 (5 bases). The germline V gene has CDR1 MNHEY and CDR2 SVGAGI. The V end was cut by 6 bases, the J end by 3 bases, with 11 bases between. The CDR3 has 13 residues.

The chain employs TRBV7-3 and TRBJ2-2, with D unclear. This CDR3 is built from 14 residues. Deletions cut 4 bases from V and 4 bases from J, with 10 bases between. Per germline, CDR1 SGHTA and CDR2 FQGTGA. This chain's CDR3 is CASSSPTGTGELFF. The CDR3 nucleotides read TGTGCCAGCAGCTCTCCGACGGGCACCGGGGAGCTGTTTTTT.

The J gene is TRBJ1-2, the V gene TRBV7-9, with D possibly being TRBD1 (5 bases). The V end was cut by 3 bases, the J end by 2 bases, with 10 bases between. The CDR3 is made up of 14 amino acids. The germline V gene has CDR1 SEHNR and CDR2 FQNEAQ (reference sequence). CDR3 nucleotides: TGTGCCAGCAGCTTGGCGGGGCCCAACTATGGCTACACCTTC. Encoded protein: CASSLAGPNYGYTF.

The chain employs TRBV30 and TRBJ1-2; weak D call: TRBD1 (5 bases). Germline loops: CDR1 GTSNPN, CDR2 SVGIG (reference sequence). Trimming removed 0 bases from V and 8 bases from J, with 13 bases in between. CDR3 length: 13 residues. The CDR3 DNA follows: TGTGCCTGGAGTGTAGGGGAGGGCAGCGGCTACACCTTC. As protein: CAWSVGEGSGYTF.

Here the CDR3 reads CASSLEQFNSPLHF. The CDR3 region has the DNA TGCGCCAGCAGCTTGGAACAATTCAATTCACCCCTCCACTTT. V is TRBV5-1 and J is TRBJ1-6; D is ambiguous. V lost 0 bases and J 7 bases, leaving 8 bases between the germline ends. The CDR3 sequence is 14 residues long. Germline CDR1 SGHRS, CDR2 YFSETQ.

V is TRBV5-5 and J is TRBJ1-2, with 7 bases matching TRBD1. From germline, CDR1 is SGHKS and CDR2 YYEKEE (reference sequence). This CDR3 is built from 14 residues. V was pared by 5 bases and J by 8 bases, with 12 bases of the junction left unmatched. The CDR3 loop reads CASRPGTGTVGYTF. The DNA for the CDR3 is TGTGCCAGCAGGCCTGGAACCGGGACAGTCGGCTACACCTTC. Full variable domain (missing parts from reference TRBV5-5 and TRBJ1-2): DAGVTQSPTHLIKTRGQQVTLRCSPISGHKSVSWYQQVLGQGPQFIFQYYEKEERGRGNFPDRFSARQFPNYSSELNVNALLLGDSALYLCASRPGTGTVGYTFGSGTRLTVV.

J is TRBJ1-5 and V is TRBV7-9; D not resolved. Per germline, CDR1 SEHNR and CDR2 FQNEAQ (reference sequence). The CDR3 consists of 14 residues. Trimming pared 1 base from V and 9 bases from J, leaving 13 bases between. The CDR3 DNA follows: TGTGCCAGCAGCTTAGACAGCGGGGAAGGGCCCCAGCATTTT. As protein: CASSLDSGEGPQHF.

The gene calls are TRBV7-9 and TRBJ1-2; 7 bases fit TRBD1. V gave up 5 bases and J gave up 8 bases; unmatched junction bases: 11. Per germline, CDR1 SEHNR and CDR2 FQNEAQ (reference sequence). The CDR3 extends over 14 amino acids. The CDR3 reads CASSTTGTRGGYTF. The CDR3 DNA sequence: TGTGCCAGCAGCACGACAGGGACACGAGGCGGCTACACCTTC. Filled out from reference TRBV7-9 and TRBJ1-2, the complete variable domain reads DTGVSQNPRHKITKRGQNVTFRCDPISEHNRLYWYRQTLGQGPEFLTYFQNEAQLEKSRLLSDRFSAERPKGSFSTLEIQRTEQGDSAMYLCASSTTGTRGGYTFGSGTRLTVV.

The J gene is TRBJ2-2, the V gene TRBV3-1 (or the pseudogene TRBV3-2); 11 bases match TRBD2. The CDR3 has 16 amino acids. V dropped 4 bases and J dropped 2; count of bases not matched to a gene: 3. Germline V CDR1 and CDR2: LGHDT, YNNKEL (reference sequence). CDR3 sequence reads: CASSPGLAVNTGELFF. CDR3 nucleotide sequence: TGTGCCAGCAGCCCGGGACTAGCGGTAAACACCGGGGAGCTGTTTTTT.

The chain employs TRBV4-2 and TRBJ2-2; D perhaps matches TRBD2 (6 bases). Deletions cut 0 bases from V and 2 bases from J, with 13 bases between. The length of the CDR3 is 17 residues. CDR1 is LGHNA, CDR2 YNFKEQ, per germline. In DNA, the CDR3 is TGTGCCAGCAGCCAAGATCAGTGGCGGGGAAACACCGGGGAGCTGTTTTTT. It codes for CASSQDQWRGNTGELFF.